The entry that follows covers one T cell receptor beta chain sequence. What it binds is unknown. Specified treatment: oral pan-JAK inhibitor, 5-10 mg twice daily. The data belong to a study of CD8+ T cells in alopecia areata. For the study at large: The drug, oral tofacitinib, was given to treated patients at 5 to 10 mg twice daily. The percentage of affected scalp area served as the score of severity for treated patients. Tofacitinib continued for 6 to 18 months and was then withheld for 6 months. Notes on the study in general: Lesional tissue from the scalp (especially in alopecia totalis/universalis) showed higher clonality than normal scalp.

CDR3 size: 18 residues. In germline, CDR1 is SGHRS, CDR2 YFSETQ. J was trimmed by 3 bases and V by 6 bases; bases with no gene match: 14. RNA was extracted and reverse transcribed into cDNA as the sequencing template. Sequencing used immunoSEQ multiplex PCR; TCRdb keeps in-frame clones, though not all of them. Of 150,000 to 200,000 clones in the sample, roughly 60% are singletons; the top ten hold approximately 0.93%. The clonotype originates from a human donor with alopecia areata. Sequences were derived from CD4+ T cells sorted from blood, sampled at week 24, from a patient treated with tofacitinib. The J gene is TRBJ2-6, the V gene TRBV5-1; TRBD1 aligns across 8 bases. CDR3 in amino acids: CASNPGQVVTVGANVLTF. The CDR3 DNA follows: TGCGCCAGCAATCCGGGACAGGTAGTAACGGTTGGGGCCAACGTCCTGACTTTC. Full variable domain (rest looked up from reference TRBV5-1 and TRBJ2-6): KAGVTQTPRYLIKTRGQQVTLSCSPISGHRSVSWYQQTPGQGLQFLFEYFSETQRNKGNFPGRFSGRQFSNSRSEMNVSTLELGDSALYLCASNPGQVVTVGANVLTFGAGSRLTVL.